Below are 10 T cell receptor beta chains sequenced from a single sample in a study of spatial heterogeneity in lung cancer. TCRdb ran MiXCR on the 5' RACE reads and lists one entry per CDR3 protein. The sample records 10,000 to 11,000 distinct CDR3 sequences, 24% being singletons. This sample's time point: sample taken at primary tumor resection. Sequencing covered unsorted whole RNA taken from tumor, nontumor lung or frozen PBMC. The sample was PBMCs, taken at surgery. The source is a female donor with early-stage non-small cell lung cancer.

In this sample, this clonotype is medium-sized. The chain employs TRBV4-2 and TRBJ2-1, with unresolved D. Germline loops: CDR1 LGHNA, CDR2 YNFKEQ. V was trimmed by 0 bases and J by 0 bases, leaving 9 bases between them. CDR3 length equals 16 residues. The CDR3 DNA is TGTGCCAGCAGCCAAGAGCTTCGGTACTCCTACAATGAGCAGTTCTTC. Residues: CASSQELRYSYNEQFF.

This clonotype was seen a few times. The chain recombines TRBV2 with TRBJ2-7; 8 bases map to TRBD2. CDR1 and CDR2 from the germline V gene are SNHLY and FYNNEI. The CDR3 totals 12 residues. J gave up 5 bases and V 8 bases, and 5 bases lay outside the gene matches. CDR3 coding DNA: TGTGCCAGCGGGGGACTAGATCACGAGCAGTACTTC. Its translation is CASGGLDHEQYF. Variable domain in full (rest from reference TRBV2 and TRBJ2-7): EPEVTQTPSHQVTQMGQEVILRCVPISNHLYFYWYRQILGQKVEFLVSFYNNEISEKSEIFDDQFSVERPDGSNFTLKIRSTKLEDSAMYFCASGGLDHEQYFGPGTRLTVT.

This clonotype was counted at least ten times. The chain carries TRBV5-1 and TRBJ2-2, with D unresolved. CDR1 is SGHRS and CDR2 is YFSETQ in the germline V gene. CDR3 length: 15 residues. V dropped 0 bases and J dropped 3 bases, with 9 bases sitting between them. DNA for the CDR3: TGCGCCAGCAGCTTGGAGGGTTCAGACACCGGGGAGCTGTTTTTT. Translating it yields CASSLEGSDTGELFF.

This clonotype has only a few counts. This chain uses TRBV6-2 or TRBV6-3 with TRBJ2-7; D perhaps matches TRBD2 (6 bases). Germline CDR1 MNHEY, CDR2 SVGEGT. The CDR3 has 15 residues. Trimming cost V 5 bases and J 6 bases, with 20 bases left between them. The CDR3 nucleotides are TGTGCCAGCAGTCTTTACAAGGTCTCCGGGGGCGAGCAGTACTTC. Translating gives CASSLYKVSGGEQYF.

The chain uses TRBV7-8 and TRBJ2-1; tentatively, D is TRBD1 or TRBD2 (5 bases each). This CDR3 is 17 amino acids long. Germline CDR1 and CDR2: SGHVS and FQNEAQ. The ends were cut back, 5 bases at V and 9 bases at J, with 26 bases in the middle. This chain's CDR3 is CASSTLLKPTRGAEQFF. The DNA for the CDR3 is TGTGCCAGCAGCACCCTCCTAAAGCCAACCCGGGGCGCTGAGCAGTTCTTC.

This clonotype is medium-sized in the sample. The genes are TRBV14 and TRBJ2-1, with 10 bases aligning to TRBD2. Germline V gives CDR1 SGHDN, CDR2 FVKESK. V lost 4 bases, J lost 4 bases, and 4 bases stayed unmatched. The CDR3 extends over 15 amino acids. CDR3 protein: CASSPGTSVYNEQFF. The CDR3 nucleotides read TGTGCCAGCAGCCCCGGGACTAGCGTTTACAATGAGCAGTTCTTC.

This clonotype was detected only a few times. The V and J genes are TRBV7-9 and TRBJ2-7; weak D call: TRBD2 (5 bases). Germline V gene sequence: CDR1 SEHNR, CDR2 FQNEAQ (reference sequence). Trimming removed 0 bases at V and 7 bases at J, with 10 bases between. The CDR3 runs to 13 residues. CDR3 nucleotide sequence: TGTGCCAGCAGCTTAGCGCACCCGGGGGAGCAGTACTTC. It yields the protein CASSLAHPGEQYF.

This clonotype was counted only a few times. The chain uses TRBV30 and TRBJ2-1; TRBD2 is a possible D gene (6 bases). The CDR3 is made up of 15 amino acids. CDR1 is GTSNPN, CDR2 SVGIG, per germline (reference sequence). Deletions cut 0 bases from V and 4 bases from J, with 13 bases between. The CDR3 DNA sequence: TGTGCCTGGAGTGTAGGAGGGTCCTCTTACAATGAGCAGTTCTTC. Protein sequence: CAWSVGGSSYNEQFF.

This clonotype was counted ten times or more. The chain has TRBV12-3 or TRBV12-4 and TRBJ2-7; TRBD2 matches at 12 bases. V dropped 8 bases and J dropped 5; count of bases not matched to a gene: 10. This CDR3 has 15 amino acids. CDR3 bases: TGTGCCAGCTCAGTGACTAGCGGGAGTTTCGACGAGCAGTACTTC. As protein: CASSVTSGSFDEQYF.

The chain joins TRBV3-1 to TRBJ1-1; D is uncertain. The V end lost 0 bases, the J end lost 1 base, and 9 bases lay between the germline ends. The CDR3 covers 15 residues. Germline CDR1 and CDR2: LGHDT and YNNKEL (reference sequence). CDR3 in amino acids: CASSQDSAANTEAFF. Written as DNA, the CDR3 is TGTGCCAGCAGCCAAGATTCCGCGGCGAACACTGAAGCTTTCTTT.